This paragraph covers one TCR beta chain sequence. Its antigen is unknown. Researchers made TCR cDNA using 5'RACE template switching, and this step added a universal primer site and UMIs. From the 5' RACE reads, TCRdb called clonotypes with MiXCR, one entry per CDR3 protein. Of roughly 79,000 distinct CDR3 sequences listed, more than 5.5% were seen once; the top ten hold over 25%. Per germline, CDR1 SGHTA and CDR2 FQGNSA. This CDR3 is 12 amino acids long. Trimming took 2 bases from V and 7 from J, leaving 6 bases between them. The data belong to a study of T cells after yellow fever vaccination. In the study overall: Low-cell-number fractions underwent preparation using SMART-Seq v4 Ultra Low Input. General observations from the study: Few clonotypes appeared in both CD4 and CD8 compartments.

The V and J genes are TRBV7-2 and TRBJ2-1, with unresolved D. This clonotype originated in a young man who received the YFV17D yellow fever vaccine. Sequenced here: CD8+ T cells sorted from PBMCs, sampled 10 to 11 days after the first yellow fever vaccination. The CDR3 region has the DNA TGTGCCAGCAGCTTACCCCTGAATGAGCAGTTCTTC. Protein sequence: CASSLPLNEQFF.